This T cell receptor beta chain was identified in a study of T-cell memory formation after mild COVID-19. TCRdb redid the calling of the 5' RACE reads with MiXCR, one entry per CDR3 protein. Of 300,000 or so distinct CDR3 sequences in the sample, about 16% are singletons; the top ten hold 22%. CDR1 LNHDA and CDR2 SQIVND come from the germline V gene (reference sequence). This CDR3 contains 13 residues. V lost 2 bases, J lost 4 bases, and 6 bases lay in between. This TCR derives from a man between 18 and 35 years old who had mild COVID-19 (a few samples of this study predate the infection). Cell type and time point are not known. The chain joins TRBV19 to TRBJ1-5; D gene ambiguous. The specimen sequenced was PBMCs or a T cell subset sorted from them (not recorded which). The CDR3 sequence: CASSIWGNQPQHF. CDR3 coding DNA: TGTGCCAGTAGTATATGGGGAAATCAGCCCCAGCATTTT.